These T cell receptor beta chains were read from a single sample in a study of shared clonotypes between healthy human individuals. Using immunoSEQ multiplex PCR, the repertoire was profiled, and TCRdb retains in-frame clones only, with some absent. The sample carries around 720,000 clones, around 78% recorded once. Sequenced input: memory CD4+ T cells sorted from blood. These receptor sequences come from a woman aged 25 to 45 in good health. Each CDR3 is given with its conserved first and last residue. Fields, in order: V gene, D gene, clone size, J gene, CDR3 DNA, CDR3 protein. D genes are given only for firm matches. Clone size appears in some rows only: once, few, many, or a class for an expanded clone.

V gene: TRBV5-1
D gene: TRBD2
clone size: -
J gene: TRBJ2-7
CDR3 DNA: TGCGCCAGCAGCTTGGGAGAACTAGCGGGAGTCGTGTACGAGCAGTACTTC
CDR3 protein: CASSLGELAGVVYEQYF

V gene: TRBV10-1
D gene: TRBD2
clone size: -
J gene: TRBJ2-1
CDR3 DNA: TGCGCCAGCAGTGGGGAGGGGCAGCGATCCTACAATGAGCAGTTCTTC
CDR3 protein: CASSGEGQRSYNEQFF

V gene: TRBV28
D gene: -
clone size: -
J gene: TRBJ2-3
CDR3 DNA: TGTGCCAGCAGTTTAGGGGTAGCGGCTAGCACAGATACGCAGTATTTT
CDR3 protein: CASSLGVAASTDTQYF

V gene: TRBV7-9
D gene: -
clone size: -
J gene: TRBJ1-4
CDR3 DNA: TGTGCCAGCAGCCTCGGTTCGGGGACGGAGACAGAAAAACTGTTTTTT
CDR3 protein: CASSLGSGTETEKLFF

V gene: TRBV5-6
D gene: -
clone size: -
J gene: TRBJ2-3
CDR3 DNA: TGTGCCAGCAGCTTGGGCGCGGGTAGCACAGATACGCAGTATTTT
CDR3 protein: CASSLGAGSTDTQYF

V gene: TRBV5-8
D gene: -
clone size: -
J gene: TRBJ1-5
CDR3 DNA: TGTGCCAGCAGCACCCGACGCGCGGCTTCAACGCCCCAGCATTTT
CDR3 protein: CASSTRRAASTPQHF

V gene: TRBV5-6
D gene: -
clone size: -
J gene: TRBJ1-4
CDR3 DNA: TGTGCCAGCAGCCGGGACCCTCGGGGAGATGAAAAACTGTTTTTT
CDR3 protein: CASSRDPRGDEKLFF

V gene: TRBV9
D gene: -
clone size: once
J gene: TRBJ2-5
CDR3 DNA: TGTGCCAGCAGCGTAGGCCAGCCTCCAGAGACCCAGTACTTC
CDR3 protein: CASSVGQPPETQYF

V gene: TRBV6-6
D gene: -
clone size: -
J gene: TRBJ1-1
CDR3 DNA: TGTGCCAGCTCTGGGGGGGGCACTGAAGCTTTCTTT
CDR3 protein: CASSGGGTEAFF

V gene: TRBV30
D gene: TRBD2
clone size: -
J gene: TRBJ2-1
CDR3 DNA: TGTGCCTGGAGCACTAGCGGGCATGAGCAGTTCTTC
CDR3 protein: CAWSTSGHEQFF

V gene: TRBV29-1
D gene: -
clone size: -
J gene: TRBJ2-3
CDR3 DNA: TGCAGCGTTGTCAGGGGGAGGACAGATACGCAGTATTTT
CDR3 protein: CSVVRGRTDTQYF

V gene: TRBV19
D gene: -
clone size: -
J gene: TRBJ1-1
CDR3 DNA: TGTGCCAGTAGTGGATCAAGATTAACGAACACTGAAGCTTTCTTT
CDR3 protein: CASSGSRLTNTEAFF

V gene: TRBV19
D gene: -
clone size: -
J gene: TRBJ2-5
CDR3 DNA: TGTGCCACCCGATGGTCAGAGACCCAGTACTTC
CDR3 protein: CATRWSETQYF

V gene: TRBV19
D gene: -
clone size: -
J gene: TRBJ2-3
CDR3 DNA: TGTGCCAGTAGTCCCCGGAGGCTAGCGGATACGCAGTATTTT
CDR3 protein: CASSPRRLADTQYF

V gene: TRBV28
D gene: -
clone size: -
J gene: TRBJ1-4
CDR3 DNA: TGTGCCAGCAGTCAGACAGGCGGTTCCGAAAAACTGTTTTTT
CDR3 protein: CASSQTGGSEKLFF

V gene: TRBV30
D gene: -
clone size: -
J gene: TRBJ2-7
CDR3 DNA: TGTGCCTGGACTACCAGCTCCTACGAGCAGTACTTC
CDR3 protein: CAWTTSSYEQYF

V gene: TRBV4-2
D gene: -
clone size: many
J gene: TRBJ2-7
CDR3 DNA: TGTGCCAGCAGCCAAGTGGACAGCTCCTACGAGCAGTACTTC
CDR3 protein: CASSQVDSSYEQYF

V gene: TRBV5-6
D gene: -
clone size: once
J gene: TRBJ1-3
CDR3 DNA: TGTGCCAGCAGCTTAATCGTGGATGGACAGTACTCTGGAAACACCATATATTTT
CDR3 protein: CASSLIVDGQYSGNTIYF

V gene: TRBV13
D gene: -
clone size: -
J gene: TRBJ2-3
CDR3 DNA: TGTGCCAGCAGCTCCCGGGGTGGAGATACGCAGTATTTT
CDR3 protein: CASSSRGGDTQYF

V gene: TRBV28
D gene: -
clone size: many
J gene: TRBJ1-1
CDR3 DNA: TGTGCCAGCAGACCGAAAACGTCCGGGAACACTGAAGCTTTCTTT
CDR3 protein: CASRPKTSGNTEAFF

V gene: TRBV14
D gene: -
clone size: -
J gene: TRBJ1-1
CDR3 DNA: TGTGCCAGCAGCCAACCCCAAGGACTGTCCGTGAACACTGAAGCTTTCTTT
CDR3 protein: CASSQPQGLSVNTEAFF

V gene: TRBV7-6
D gene: TRBD2
clone size: -
J gene: TRBJ2-3
CDR3 DNA: TGTGCCAGCAGCTTAGAGGCTAGCGGAGTCAGCACAGATACGCAGTATTTT
CDR3 protein: CASSLEASGVSTDTQYF

V gene: TRBV6-5
D gene: -
clone size: -
J gene: TRBJ2-5
CDR3 DNA: TGTGCCAGCAGTTGGACCCAGAGGGAGACCCAGTACTTC
CDR3 protein: CASSWTQRETQYF

V gene: TRBV7-3
D gene: TRBD1
clone size: -
J gene: TRBJ2-7
CDR3 DNA: TGTGCCAGCAGCTCACGACAGGGGCGCAACGAGCAGTACTTC
CDR3 protein: CASSSRQGRNEQYF

V gene: TRBV6-5
D gene: -
clone size: once
J gene: TRBJ1-4
CDR3 DNA: TGTGCCAGCAGTTACGAGTGGGGAGGAAATGAAAAACTGTTTTTT
CDR3 protein: CASSYEWGGNEKLFF

V gene: TRBV5-1
D gene: -
clone size: -
J gene: TRBJ2-7
CDR3 DNA: TGCGCCAGCAGCTTGGCGGGGGACCTTGGAAACGAGCAGTACTTC
CDR3 protein: CASSLAGDLGNEQYF

V gene: TRBV7-9
D gene: -
clone size: -
J gene: TRBJ2-5
CDR3 DNA: TGTGCCAGCAGCTTAGGAGACTACCAAGAGACCCAGTACTTC
CDR3 protein: CASSLGDYQETQYF

V gene: TRBV5-4
D gene: -
clone size: few
J gene: TRBJ2-7
CDR3 DNA: TGTGCCAGCAGCCCTAACTGGGGTTACGAGCAGTACTTC
CDR3 protein: CASSPNWGYEQYF

V gene: TRBV18
D gene: -
clone size: -
J gene: TRBJ1-2
CDR3 DNA: TGTGCCAGCTCACCACCGGAACAAGGCTACACCTTC
CDR3 protein: CASSPPEQGYTF

V gene: TRBV9
D gene: -
clone size: few
J gene: TRBJ2-7
CDR3 DNA: TGTGCCAGCAGCGCTCACCCGGGACCCACTTACGAGCAGTACTTC
CDR3 protein: CASSAHPGPTYEQYF

V gene: TRBV19
D gene: -
clone size: once
J gene: TRBJ2-7
CDR3 DNA: TGTGCCAGTAGTATACTGGCTGGGATCTACGAGCAGTACTTC
CDR3 protein: CASSILAGIYEQYF

V gene: TRBV19
D gene: TRBD1
clone size: many
J gene: TRBJ1-5
CDR3 DNA: TGTGCCAGTAGTTCCGGACAGGGGGGCAATCAGCCCCAGCATTTT
CDR3 protein: CASSSGQGGNQPQHF

V gene: TRBV28
D gene: -
clone size: -
J gene: TRBJ2-7
CDR3 DNA: TGTGCCACCCAAAAAGGTGACTCCTACGAGCAGTACTTC
CDR3 protein: CATQKGDSYEQYF

V gene: TRBV28
D gene: TRBD1
clone size: -
J gene: TRBJ1-4
CDR3 DNA: TGTGCCAGCGCCGGGACAGGGATGGATAATGAAAAACTGTTTTTT
CDR3 protein: CASAGTGMDNEKLFF

V gene: TRBV19
D gene: -
clone size: few
J gene: TRBJ2-2
CDR3 DNA: TGTGCCAGTACAGACATCGGGACCGGGGAGCTGTTTTTT
CDR3 protein: CASTDIGTGELFF

V gene: TRBV6-1
D gene: -
clone size: few
J gene: TRBJ2-2
CDR3 DNA: TGTGCCAGCGGGGGCCCAGACCTGTTTTTT
CDR3 protein: CASGGPDLFF

V gene: TRBV19
D gene: -
clone size: once
J gene: TRBJ2-1
CDR3 DNA: TGTGCCAGTAGTACGGAGACTAACTACAATGAGCAGTTCTTC
CDR3 protein: CASSTETNYNEQFF

V gene: TRBV11-3
D gene: TRBD2
clone size: -
J gene: TRBJ2-3
CDR3 DNA: TGTGCCAGCAGCTGGACTAGCGGGGACACAGATACGCAGTATTTT
CDR3 protein: CASSWTSGDTDTQYF

V gene: TRBV19
D gene: -
clone size: few
J gene: TRBJ1-4
CDR3 DNA: TGTGCCAGTAGTACCGGGACTGCGGAACTGTTTTTT
CDR3 protein: CASSTGTAELFF

V gene: TRBV29-1
D gene: TRBD1
clone size: -
J gene: TRBJ2-1
CDR3 DNA: TGCAGCGTGGCCCAAACAGGGGCCTCCTACAATGAGCAGTTCTTC
CDR3 protein: CSVAQTGASYNEQFF

V gene: TRBV2
D gene: -
clone size: -
J gene: TRBJ2-3
CDR3 DNA: TGTGCCAGCAGATGGAGGGTAGTGGGCACAGATACGCAGTATTTT
CDR3 protein: CASRWRVVGTDTQYF

V gene: TRBV25-1
D gene: -
clone size: once
J gene: TRBJ2-7
CDR3 DNA: TGTGCCAGCAGTGAACGGGGGACAGATCCCTACGAGCAGTACTTC
CDR3 protein: CASSERGTDPYEQYF

V gene: TRBV12-2
D gene: -
clone size: -
J gene: TRBJ2-1
CDR3 DNA: TGTGCAAGGTGGCCGGCTGGGCGTTCCAATGAGCAGTTCTTC
CDR3 protein: CARWPAGRSNEQFF

V gene: TRBV28
D gene: TRBD2
clone size: few
J gene: TRBJ2-1
CDR3 DNA: TGTGCCAGCAGTTTATTTAGTACTTGGACTAGCGGGAGTTTGAGGTTGTACAATGAGCAGTTCTTC
CDR3 protein: CASSLFSTWTSGSLRLYNEQFF

V gene: TRBV11-2
D gene: -
clone size: -
J gene: TRBJ2-6
CDR3 DNA: TGTGCCAGCAGCTTAAAATGGTCTGGGGCCAACGTCCTGACTTTC
CDR3 protein: CASSLKWSGANVLTF